This T cell receptor beta chain was sequenced in a study of shared clonotypes between healthy human individuals. Assay: immunoSEQ multiplex PCR; the TCRdb copy retains only in-frame clones and omits some. The table records around 1.4 million clones, around 98.5% of them present only once. Germline V lookup: CDR1 SGHAT, CDR2 FQNNGV. The CDR3 contains 18 residues. The V and J ends lost 0 bases and 0 bases respectively, with 17 bases between them. Naive CD4+ cells were CD45RA-selected; the remaining cells were memory. Sequenced material: naive CD4+ T cells sorted from blood. Subset: CD45RA+ positively selected. V usage is TRBV11-2 and J usage is TRBJ1-1; unclear D gene. The receptor was isolated from a man younger than 40 in good health. The CDR3, as DNA: TGTGCCAGCAGCTTAGATAGCTATGGCAGAAGTATGAACACTGAAGCTTTCTTT. Translation gives CASSLDSYGRSMNTEAFF. Supplemented by reference TRBV11-2 and TRBJ1-1, the full variable domain reads EAGVAQSPRYKIIEKRQSVAFWCNPISGHATLYWYQQILGQGPKLLIQFQNNGVVDDSQLPKDRFSAERLKGVDSTLKIQPAKLEDSAVYLCASSLDSYGRSMNTEAFFGQGTRLTVV.